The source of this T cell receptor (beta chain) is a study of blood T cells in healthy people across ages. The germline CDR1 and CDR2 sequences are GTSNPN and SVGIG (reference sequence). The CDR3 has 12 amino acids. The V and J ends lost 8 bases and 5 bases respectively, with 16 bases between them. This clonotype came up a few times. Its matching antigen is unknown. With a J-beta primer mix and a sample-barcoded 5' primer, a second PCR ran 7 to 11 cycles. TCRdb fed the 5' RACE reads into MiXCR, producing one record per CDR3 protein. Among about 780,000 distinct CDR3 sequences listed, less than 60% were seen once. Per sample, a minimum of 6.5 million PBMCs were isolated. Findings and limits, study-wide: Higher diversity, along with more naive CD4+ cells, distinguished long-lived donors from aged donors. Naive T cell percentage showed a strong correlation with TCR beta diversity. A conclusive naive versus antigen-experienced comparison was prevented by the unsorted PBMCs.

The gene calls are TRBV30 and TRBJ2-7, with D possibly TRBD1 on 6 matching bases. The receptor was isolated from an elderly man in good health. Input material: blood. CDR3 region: CAAAGVSDEQYF. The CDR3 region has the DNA TGTGCCGCGGCAGGGGTTTCAGACGAGCAGTACTTC.